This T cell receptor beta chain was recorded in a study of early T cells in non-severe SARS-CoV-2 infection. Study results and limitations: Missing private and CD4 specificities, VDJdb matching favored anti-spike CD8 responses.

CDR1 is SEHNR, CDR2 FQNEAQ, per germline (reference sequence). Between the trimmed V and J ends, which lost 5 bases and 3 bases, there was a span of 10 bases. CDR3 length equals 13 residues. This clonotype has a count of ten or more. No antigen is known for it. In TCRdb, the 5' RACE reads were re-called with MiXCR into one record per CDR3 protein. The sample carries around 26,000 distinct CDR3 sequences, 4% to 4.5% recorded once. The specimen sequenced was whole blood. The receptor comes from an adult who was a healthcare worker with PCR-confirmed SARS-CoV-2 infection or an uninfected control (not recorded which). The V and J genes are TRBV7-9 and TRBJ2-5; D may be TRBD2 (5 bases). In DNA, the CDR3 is TGTGCCAGCAGCCTTTCCGGGGAAGAGACCCAGTACTTC. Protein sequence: CASSLSGEETQYF.